This T cell receptor (beta chain) is from a study of blood T cells in healthy people across ages. With a J-beta primer mix and a sample-barcoded 5' primer, a second PCR ran 7 to 11 cycles. A 12-random-nucleotide template-switch adaptor tagged each cDNA molecule. TCRdb independently ran MiXCR on the 5' RACE reads; one entry per CDR3 protein. The sample consists of about 1,400,000 distinct CDR3 sequences, around 39% of them appearing once. Per-sample PBMC isolation yielded at least 7 million cells. Overall study results and limits: TCR beta diversity, measured per million T cells, fell in a roughly linear way with age. Estimates of total diversity, which came from one million sequenced T cells, were considered to be underestimates.

This clonotype has a handful of counts. What it binds is not known. Sample: blood. The source is a woman in her late teens or twenties in good health.

As DNA, the CDR3 is TGTGCCAGCAGTTACTGGCCACAGGATGGCTACACCTTC. This translates into CASSYWPQDGYTF. The chain employs TRBV6-5 and TRBJ1-2, with D perhaps matching TRBD1 (5 bases). The length of the CDR3 is 13 residues. CDR1 and CDR2 from the germline V gene are MNHEY and SVGAGI. Trimming shortened V by 1 base and J by 6 bases, and 9 bases separated the two germline ends.